The clone carrying this T cell receptor beta chain was counted a few times. The antigen remains unidentified. The sample originates from a study of tumour-infiltrating T cells in Burkitt lymphoma. As for the study in general: Patients covered every epidemiological subtype of Burkitt lymphoma. Survival, overall and progression-free, tracked with productive clonality. Study-level points and caveats: Several public clonotypes were shared across many Burkitt lymphoma patients.

TCRdb's table, derived via immunoSEQ multiplex PCR, lists solely in-frame clones and lacks some. Of around 50,000 clones listed, approximately 31% are singletons. This clonotype was sampled from a human donor with Burkitt lymphoma. Input material: tumor tissue.

CDR3 amino acids: CASSLSRHLNQPQHF. The CDR3 region has the DNA TGTGCCAGCAGCTTAAGTCGACACCTCAATCAGCCCCAGCATTTT. This rearrangement joins TRBV7-2 to TRBJ1-5, with D unresolved. The germline CDR1 and CDR2 sequences are SGHTA and FQGNSA. The V gene lost 2 bases and the J gene lost 3 bases, with 11 bases spanning the gap. CDR3 length: 15 residues.